Listed here are 4 T cell receptor beta chains from one sample, sequenced in a study of graft-versus-host responses after intestinal transplantation. Clones were sequenced by immunoSEQ multiplex PCR, and TCRdb holds only the in-frame ones, with some missing. This sample yields around 90,000 clones, of which less than 95% are seen a single time; roughly 0.18% belongs to the top ten. These receptors lack a known antigen. The sample here was unstimulated CD4+ T cells sorted from spleen or lymph node cells, taken before transplant. All receptors come from a human donor who was the organ donor for an intestinal transplant.

The CDR3 DNA reads TGTGCCAGCAGTGAAGAGTCGAGTCGGACGCAGTATTTT. It encodes CASSEESSRTQYF. The chain couples TRBV6-1 to TRBJ2-3; D gene uncertain. The CDR3 is 13 amino acids. Germline lookup yields CDR1 MNHNS and CDR2 SASEGT. Trimming left V 1 base short and J 9 bases short, with 11 bases between.

The gene calls are TRBV6-5 and TRBJ1-4; 8 bases match TRBD1. V dropped 9 bases and J dropped 5; count of bases not matched to a gene: 5. The CDR3 runs 13 residues. Germline CDR1 MNHEY, CDR2 SVGAGI. The CDR3 here is CASLGQANEKLFF. The CDR3 DNA follows: TGTGCCAGTTTGGGACAGGCGAATGAAAAACTGTTTTTT.

This clone was seen just once. The chain recombines TRBV28 with TRBJ1-1; D unresolved. This CDR3 has 12 residues. Deletions cut 3 bases from V and 6 bases from J, with 8 bases between. The germline V gene has CDR1 MDHEN and CDR2 SYDVKM. The CDR3 bases are TGTGCCAGCAGTTTTTTGGGTGCTGAAGCTTTCTTT. This gives the protein CASSFLGAEAFF.

In the case of this clone: Other nucleotide sequences from this sample produce the same CDR3. The chain carries TRBV7-2 and TRBJ2-3; D possibly matches TRBD1 or TRBD2 (7 bases each). CDR1 is SGHTA and CDR2 is FQGNSA in the germline V gene. V lost 6 bases and J lost 2, with 18 bases in between. The CDR3 length is 16 residues. The CDR3 DNA is TGTGCCAGCAGAATAGGGGGCGGGGGCACCACAGATACGCAGTATTTT. Translation: CASRIGGGGTTDTQYF. The full variable domain, completed using reference TRBV7-2 and TRBJ2-3, is GAGVSQSPSNKVTEKGKDVELRCDPISGHTALYWYRQSLGQGLEFLIYFQGNSAPDKSGLPSDRFSAERTGGSVSTLTIQRTQQEDSAVYLCASRIGGGGTTDTQYFGPGTRLTVL.